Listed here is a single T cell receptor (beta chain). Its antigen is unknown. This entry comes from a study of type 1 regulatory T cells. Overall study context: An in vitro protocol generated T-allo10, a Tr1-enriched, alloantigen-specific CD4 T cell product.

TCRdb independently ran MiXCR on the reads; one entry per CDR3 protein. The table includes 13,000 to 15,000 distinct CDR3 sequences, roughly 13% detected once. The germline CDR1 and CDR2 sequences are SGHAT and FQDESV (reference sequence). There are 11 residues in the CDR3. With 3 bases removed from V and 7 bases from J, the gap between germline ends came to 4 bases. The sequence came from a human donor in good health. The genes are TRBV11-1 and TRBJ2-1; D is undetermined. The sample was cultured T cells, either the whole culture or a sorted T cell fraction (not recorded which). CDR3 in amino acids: CASSFRNEQFF. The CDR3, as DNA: TGTGCCAGCAGCTTTAGGAATGAGCAGTTCTTC.